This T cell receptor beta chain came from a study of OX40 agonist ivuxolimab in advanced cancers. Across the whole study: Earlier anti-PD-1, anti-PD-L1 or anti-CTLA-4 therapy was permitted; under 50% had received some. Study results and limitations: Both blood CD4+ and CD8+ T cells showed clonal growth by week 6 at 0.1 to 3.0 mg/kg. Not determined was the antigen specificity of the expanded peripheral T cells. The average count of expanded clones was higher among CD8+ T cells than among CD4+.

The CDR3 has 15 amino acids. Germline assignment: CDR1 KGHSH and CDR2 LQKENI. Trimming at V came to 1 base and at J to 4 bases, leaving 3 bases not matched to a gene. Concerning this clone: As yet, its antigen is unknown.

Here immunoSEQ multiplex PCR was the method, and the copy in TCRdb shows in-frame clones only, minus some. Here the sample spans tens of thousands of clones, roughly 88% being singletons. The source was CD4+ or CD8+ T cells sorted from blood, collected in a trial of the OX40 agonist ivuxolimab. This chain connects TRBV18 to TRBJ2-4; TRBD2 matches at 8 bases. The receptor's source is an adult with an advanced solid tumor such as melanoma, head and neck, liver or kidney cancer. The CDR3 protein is CASSPQAGGKNIQYF. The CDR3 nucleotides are TGTGCCAGCTCACCACAGGCGGGGGGAAAAAACATTCAGTACTTC.